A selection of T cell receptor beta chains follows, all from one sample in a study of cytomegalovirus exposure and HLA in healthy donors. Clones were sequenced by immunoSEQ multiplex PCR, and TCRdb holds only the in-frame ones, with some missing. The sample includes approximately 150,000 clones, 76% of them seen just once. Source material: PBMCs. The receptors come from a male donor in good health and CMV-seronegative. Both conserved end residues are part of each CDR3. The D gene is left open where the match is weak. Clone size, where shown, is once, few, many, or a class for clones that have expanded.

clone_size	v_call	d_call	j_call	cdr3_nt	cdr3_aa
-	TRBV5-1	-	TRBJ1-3	TGCGCCAGCAGCTTAACCTTGACAGCTGGAAACACCATATATTTT	CASSLTLTAGNTIYF
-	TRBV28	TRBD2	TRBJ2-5	TGTGCCAGCAGCTACATAGCGGGAGTCGAGACCCAGTACTTC	CASSYIAGVETQYF
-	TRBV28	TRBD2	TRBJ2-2	TGTGCCAGCAGTTTACGGGGGGTAGACACCGGGGAGCTGTTTTTT	CASSLRGVDTGELFF
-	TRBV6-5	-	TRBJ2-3	TGTGCCAGCAGTTACGACTTTACAGATACGCAGTATTTT	CASSYDFTDTQYF
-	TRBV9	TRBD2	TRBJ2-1	TGTGCCAGCAGCGCCACTAGCGGCATAGAGCAGTTCTTC	CASSATSGIEQFF
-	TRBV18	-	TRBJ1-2	TGTGCCAGCTCACCAAGTATTTCTGGGCTCACTAACTATGGCTACACCTTC	CASSPSISGLTNYGYTF
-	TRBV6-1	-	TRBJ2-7	TGTGCCAGCAGTGCCCGGGACATCTCCTACGAGCAGTACTTC	CASSARDISYEQYF
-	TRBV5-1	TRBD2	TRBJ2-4	TGCGCCAGCAGCCTAACCACCGGGGGGGGTAAGGACATTCAGTACTTC	CASSLTTGGGKDIQYF
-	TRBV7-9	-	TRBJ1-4	TGTGCCAGCAGCACCCGACAGGCCGGGGCTGATGAAAAACTGTTTTTT	CASSTRQAGADEKLFF
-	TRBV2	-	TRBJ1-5	TGTGCCAGCAGTGGGTTTACTCGGGTCCAGCAGCATTTT	CASSGFTRVQQHF
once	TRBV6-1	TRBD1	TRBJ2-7	TGTGCCAGCGGGGACGACAGGGGGGGTCGGATCGAGCAGTACTTC	CASGDDRGGRIEQYF
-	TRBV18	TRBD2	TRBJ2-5	TGTGCCAGCTCACCACTTGCGGGGGGACAAGAGACCCAGTACTTC	CASSPLAGGQETQYF
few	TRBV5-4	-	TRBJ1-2	TGTGCCAGCAGCCCCGACCCGGCAGGGCGGGGCTACACCTTC	CASSPDPAGRGYTF
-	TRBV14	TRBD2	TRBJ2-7	TGTGCCAGCGGTTGGCTAGCGGTGTATTACGAGCAGTACTTC	CASGWLAVYYEQYF
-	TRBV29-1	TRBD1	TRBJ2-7	TGCAGCGTGACAGGGGACTACGAGCAGTACTTC	CSVTGDYEQYF
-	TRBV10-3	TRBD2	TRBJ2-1	TGTGCCACTGGACTAGACTCCTACAATGAGCAGTTCTTC	CATGLDSYNEQFF
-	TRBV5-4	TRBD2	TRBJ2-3	TGTGCCAGCAACAGACTAGGACTAGGGGAAGATACGCAGTATTTT	CASNRLGLGEDTQYF
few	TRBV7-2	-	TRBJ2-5	TGTGCCAGCAGCCCGGCGGCTAGCGCGTACCAAGAGACCCAGTACTTC	CASSPAASAYQETQYF
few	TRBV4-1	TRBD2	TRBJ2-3	TGCGCCAGCAGCCCGTCGGGACTAGCGGGAGGAGGAGCAGATACGCAGTATTTT	CASSPSGLAGGGADTQYF
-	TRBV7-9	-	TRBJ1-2	TGTGCCAGCAGCTTAGATGGTGGCCCCTCCTATGGCTACACCTTC	CASSLDGGPSYGYTF
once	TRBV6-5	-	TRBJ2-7	TGTGCCAGCAGTTATTTACCAGGCTACGAGCAGTACTTC	CASSYLPGYEQYF
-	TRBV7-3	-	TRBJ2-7	TGTGCCAGCAGCCTTATGGGGGGATACCGGGTCGACGAGCAGTACTTC	CASSLMGGYRVDEQYF
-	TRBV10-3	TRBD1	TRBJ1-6	TGTGCCACGCGGGCCCTACAGGGGGTTGGGTTTTCACCCCTCCACTTT	CATRALQGVGFSPLHF
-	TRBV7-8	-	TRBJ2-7	TGTGCCAGCAGCCCCCTAGCCGAGCAGTACTTC	CASSPLAEQYF
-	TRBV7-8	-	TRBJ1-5	TGTGCCAGCAGCTTACGTAGCAATCAGCCCCAGCATTTT	CASSLRSNQPQHF
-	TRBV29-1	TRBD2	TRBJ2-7	TGCAGCGTTGAAGATCTGGGGACTAACAGTTACGAGCAGTACTTC	CSVEDLGTNSYEQYF
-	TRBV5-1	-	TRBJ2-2	TGCGCCAGCAGCTTGTTTCCTACCGGGGAGCTGTTTTTT	CASSLFPTGELFF
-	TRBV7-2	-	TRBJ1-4	TGTGCCAGCAGCTATGACACAGGGCTGGCTAATGAAAAACTGTTTTTT	CASSYDTGLANEKLFF
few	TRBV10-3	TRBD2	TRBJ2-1	TGTGCCACCCGGACTAGCGGAACCAATGAGCAGTTCTTC	CATRTSGTNEQFF
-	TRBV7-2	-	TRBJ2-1	TGTGCCAGCAGCCCAAGCGCCTACAATGAGCAGTTCTTC	CASSPSAYNEQFF
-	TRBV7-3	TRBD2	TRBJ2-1	TGTGCCAGCAGCTTTCTTCGGGGGGACTACAATGAGCAGTTCTTC	CASSFLRGDYNEQFF
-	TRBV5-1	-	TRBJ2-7	TGCGCCAGCAGCCCTCTCGACAGGTCACCCTACGAGCAGTACTTC	CASSPLDRSPYEQYF
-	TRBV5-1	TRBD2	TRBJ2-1	TGCGCCAGCAGCTGGACTAGCGGGGGGTGGACCTACAATGAGCAGTTCTTC	CASSWTSGGWTYNEQFF
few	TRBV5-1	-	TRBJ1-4	TGCGCCAGCAGCTTGAACCCCCAGCAGGGTGGCGAAAAACTGTTTTTT	CASSLNPQQGGEKLFF
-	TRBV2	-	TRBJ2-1	TGTGCCAGCAGATCGTGGGGCGGCCGTATTAAGAGCTCCTACAATGAGCAGTTCTTC	CASRSWGGRIKSSYNEQFF
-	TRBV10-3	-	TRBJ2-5	TGTGCCATCAGTGAGTCGAACGGGGGACCTTATAGAGAGACCCAGTACTTC	CAISESNGGPYRETQYF
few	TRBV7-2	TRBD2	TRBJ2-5	TGTGCCAGCAGCTTCGGACTAGCGGGGGGGCCCCACTTC	CASSFGLAGGPHF
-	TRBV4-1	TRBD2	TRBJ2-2	TGCGCCAGCAGCCAAGACGGAGCGGGGGCGAACACCGGGGAGCTGTTTTTT	CASSQDGAGANTGELFF
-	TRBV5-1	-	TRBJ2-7	TGCGCCAGCAGCGACGGGACTTACTACGAGCAGTACTTC	CASSDGTYYEQYF
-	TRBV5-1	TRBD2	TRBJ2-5	TGCGCCAGCAGACCTGGACTAGCCGGAGAGACCCAGTACTTC	CASRPGLAGETQYF
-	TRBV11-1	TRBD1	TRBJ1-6	TGTGCCAGCAGCATAGGACAGGGTCGGTCACCCCTCCACTTT	CASSIGQGRSPLHF
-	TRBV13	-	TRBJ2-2	TGTGCCAGCAGCTTAGTGCTAGCGTCTAACACCGGGGAGCTGTTTTTT	CASSLVLASNTGELFF
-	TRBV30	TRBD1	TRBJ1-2	TGTGCCTGGGGCCCCAGGGGGCATGGCTACACCTTC	CAWGPRGHGYTF
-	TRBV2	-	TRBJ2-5	TGTGCCAGCAGTGAAGCGCTTCGGGAAGTAGGAGAGACCCAGTACTTC	CASSEALREVGETQYF
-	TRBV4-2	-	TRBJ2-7	TGTGCCAGCAGCCAAGCGGACTCAGACGAGCAGTACTTC	CASSQADSDEQYF
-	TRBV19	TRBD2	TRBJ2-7	TGTGCCAGTAACGTTATGTGGGAGGGGTTCGGCCACGAGCAGTACTTC	CASNVMWEGFGHEQYF
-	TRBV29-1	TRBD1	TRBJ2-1	TGCAGCGTTGACGGACAGGGCTACAATGAGCAGTTCTTC	CSVDGQGYNEQFF
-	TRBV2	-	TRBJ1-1	TGTGCCAGCAGCCAGGGTCCCACTGAAGCTTTCTTT	CASSQGPTEAFF
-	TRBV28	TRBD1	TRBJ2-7	TGTGCCAGCAGTTTAAGGGGGACAGGGATCCCCTACGAGCAGTACTTC	CASSLRGTGIPYEQYF
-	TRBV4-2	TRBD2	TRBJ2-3	TGTGCCAGCAGCCAAGGGCTGGGGGGGACCACAGATACGCAGTATTTT	CASSQGLGGTTDTQYF
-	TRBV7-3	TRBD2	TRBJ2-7	TGTGCCAGCTCACCTAGCGGCAGTTCCTACGAGCAGTACTTC	CASSPSGSSYEQYF
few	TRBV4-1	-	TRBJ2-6	TGCGCCAGCAGCCTCTTTAGCGAACCTGGGGCCAACGTCCTGACTTTC	CASSLFSEPGANVLTF